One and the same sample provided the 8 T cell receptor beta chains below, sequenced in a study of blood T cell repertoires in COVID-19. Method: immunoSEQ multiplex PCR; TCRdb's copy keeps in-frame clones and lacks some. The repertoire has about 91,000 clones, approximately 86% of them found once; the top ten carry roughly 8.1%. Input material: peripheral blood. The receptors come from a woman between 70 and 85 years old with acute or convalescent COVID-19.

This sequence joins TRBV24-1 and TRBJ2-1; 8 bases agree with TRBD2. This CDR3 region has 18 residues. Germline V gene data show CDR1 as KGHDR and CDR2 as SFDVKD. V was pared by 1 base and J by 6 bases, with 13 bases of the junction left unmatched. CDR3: CATSDLRPGLAGSNEQFF. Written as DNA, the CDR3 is TGTGCCACCAGTGATTTACGTCCCGGGCTAGCGGGCTCCAATGAGCAGTTCTTC.

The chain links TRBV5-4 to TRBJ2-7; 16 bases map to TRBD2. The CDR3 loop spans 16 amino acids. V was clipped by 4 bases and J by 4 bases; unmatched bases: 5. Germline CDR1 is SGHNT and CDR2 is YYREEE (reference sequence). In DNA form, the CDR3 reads TGTGCCAGCAGCGGCGGGACTAGCGGGAGGGTTTACGAGCAGTACTTC. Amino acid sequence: CASSGGTSGRVYEQYF.

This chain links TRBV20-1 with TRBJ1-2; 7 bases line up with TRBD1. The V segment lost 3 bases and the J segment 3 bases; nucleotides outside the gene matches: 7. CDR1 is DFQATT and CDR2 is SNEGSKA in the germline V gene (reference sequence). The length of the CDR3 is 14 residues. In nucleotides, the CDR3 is TGCAGTGCTAGTCTGGGCAGGGGGGACTATGGCTACACCTTC. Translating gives CSASLGRGDYGYTF.

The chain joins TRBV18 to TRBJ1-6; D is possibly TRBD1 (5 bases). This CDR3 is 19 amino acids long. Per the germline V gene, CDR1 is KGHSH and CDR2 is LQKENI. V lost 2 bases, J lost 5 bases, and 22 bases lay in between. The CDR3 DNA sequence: TGTGCCAGCTCACCATATCGTTTCCGGGGGATGCTAAATAATTCACCCCTCCACTTT. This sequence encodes CASSPYRFRGMLNNSPLHF.

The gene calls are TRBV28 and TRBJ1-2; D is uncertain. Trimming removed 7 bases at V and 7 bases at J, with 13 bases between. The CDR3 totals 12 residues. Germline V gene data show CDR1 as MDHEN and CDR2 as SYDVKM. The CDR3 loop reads CASTSGSIGYTF. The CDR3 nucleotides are TGTGCCAGCACGTCAGGATCGATTGGCTACACCTTC.

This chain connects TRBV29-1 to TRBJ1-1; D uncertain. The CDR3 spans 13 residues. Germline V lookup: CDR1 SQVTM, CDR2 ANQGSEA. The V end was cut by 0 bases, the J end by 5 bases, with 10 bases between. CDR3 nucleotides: TGCAGCGTTGAAGATCAGGTTGATACTGAAGCTTTCTTT. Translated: CSVEDQVDTEAFF.

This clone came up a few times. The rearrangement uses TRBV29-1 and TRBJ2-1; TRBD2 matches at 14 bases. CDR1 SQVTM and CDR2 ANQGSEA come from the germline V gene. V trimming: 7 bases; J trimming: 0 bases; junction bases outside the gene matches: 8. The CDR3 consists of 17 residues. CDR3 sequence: CSGSGTSGSSSYNEQFF. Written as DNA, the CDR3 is TGCAGCGGATCCGGGACTAGCGGGAGTTCCTCCTACAATGAGCAGTTCTTC.

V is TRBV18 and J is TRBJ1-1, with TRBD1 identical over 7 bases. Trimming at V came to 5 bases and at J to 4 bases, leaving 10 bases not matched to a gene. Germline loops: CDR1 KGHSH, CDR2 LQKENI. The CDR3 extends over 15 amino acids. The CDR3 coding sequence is TGTGCCAGCTCAAAAGAGGGGGCGCCGGGCACTGAAGCTTTCTTT. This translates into CASSKEGAPGTEAFF.